This is a list of T cell receptor beta chains from one sample in a study of beta chain features in type 1 diabetes. Measured with immunoSEQ multiplex PCR; TCRdb has only the in-frame clones, and not every one. This repertoire shows more than 250,000 clones, roughly 13% found once; its top ten account for 0.017%. The sequencing input was naive CD4+ T cells from blood. Source of these receptors: a man aged 30 to 39 with type 1 diabetes. Both conserved end residues are part of each CDR3.

V gene: TRBV7-9
J gene: TRBJ1-2
CDR3 protein: CASSLVGQYGYTF

V gene: TRBV28
J gene: TRBJ2-7
CDR3 protein: CASTPGSREQYF

V gene: TRBV23-1
J gene: TRBJ1-5
CDR3 protein: CASSQSGAPEGARNQPQHF

V gene: TRBV5-4
J gene: TRBJ1-1
CDR3 protein: CASSLGGVYTEAFF

V gene: TRBV19
J gene: TRBJ2-1
CDR3 protein: CASMERERVNEQFF

V gene: TRBV30
J gene: TRBJ2-1
CDR3 protein: CAWSGGTSGDNEQFF

V gene: TRBV7-8
J gene: TRBJ2-1
CDR3 protein: CASRVTETYNEQFF

V gene: TRBV5-4
J gene: TRBJ1-1
CDR3 protein: CASSLAAGGTEAFF

V gene: TRBV5-4
J gene: TRBJ2-3
CDR3 protein: CASSAGTSGRVDTQYF

V gene: TRBV6-6
J gene: TRBJ2-7
CDR3 protein: CASSYLQGDSYEQYF

V gene: TRBV9
J gene: TRBJ1-4
CDR3 protein: CASSVSLGPGEKLFF

V gene: TRBV5-4
J gene: TRBJ2-2
CDR3 protein: CASSLASSGRITGELFF

V gene: TRBV19
J gene: TRBJ1-5
CDR3 protein: CASSIVATGGNQPQHF

V gene: TRBV9
J gene: TRBJ2-7
CDR3 protein: CASSPPGGLYEQYF

V gene: TRBV5-1
J gene: TRBJ2-1
CDR3 protein: CASTLGLALDNEQFF

V gene: TRBV19
J gene: TRBJ2-1
CDR3 protein: CASSTKRADSYNEQFF

V gene: TRBV4-2
J gene: TRBJ2-1
CDR3 protein: CASRPGTSGRYEQFF

V gene: TRBV4-1
J gene: TRBJ2-1
CDR3 protein: CASSPRQDSYNEQFF

V gene: TRBV29-1
J gene: TRBJ1-1
CDR3 protein: CSVLKGTGYMNTEAFF

V gene: TRBV9
J gene: TRBJ2-1
CDR3 protein: CASSVGQGTHNEQFF

V gene: TRBV15
J gene: TRBJ2-2
CDR3 protein: CATSNGASGLINTGELFF

V gene: TRBV9
J gene: TRBJ2-2
CDR3 protein: CASSPASGATSGELFF

V gene: TRBV19
J gene: TRBJ2-1
CDR3 protein: CASSIAVSSYNEQFF

V gene: TRBV28
J gene: TRBJ1-2
CDR3 protein: CASSPRSGPSGYTF

V gene: TRBV18
J gene: TRBJ1-2
CDR3 protein: CASSPGATGESGYTF

V gene: TRBV4-2
J gene: TRBJ2-2
CDR3 protein: CASSQEAPGELFF

V gene: TRBV4-1
J gene: TRBJ1-5
CDR3 protein: CASSQDQGQPQHF

V gene: TRBV27
J gene: TRBJ2-5
CDR3 protein: CASSLGTSGTETQYF

V gene: TRBV29-1
J gene: TRBJ2-7
CDR3 protein: CSVYRDTTYEQYF

V gene: TRBV7-2
J gene: TRBJ2-2
CDR3 protein: CASSFLAQNTGELFF

V gene: TRBV23-1
J gene: TRBJ1-2
CDR3 protein: CASSQSNQGGYGYTF

V gene: TRBV5-1
J gene: TRBJ1-2
CDR3 protein: CASSLATGTLNYGYTF

V gene: TRBV29-1
J gene: TRBJ1-2
CDR3 protein: CSVADRGRSGYTF

V gene: TRBV9
J gene: TRBJ2-5
CDR3 protein: CASSAGTAGETQYF

V gene: TRBV15
J gene: TRBJ2-5
CDR3 protein: CATTGQGQFGQETQYF

V gene: TRBV7-2
J gene: TRBJ2-7
CDR3 protein: CASSLELAGGAKQYF

V gene: TRBV27
J gene: TRBJ2-5
CDR3 protein: CASSGAGVETQYF

V gene: TRBV7-3
J gene: TRBJ2-1
CDR3 protein: CASSSSPGLAARPHNEQFF